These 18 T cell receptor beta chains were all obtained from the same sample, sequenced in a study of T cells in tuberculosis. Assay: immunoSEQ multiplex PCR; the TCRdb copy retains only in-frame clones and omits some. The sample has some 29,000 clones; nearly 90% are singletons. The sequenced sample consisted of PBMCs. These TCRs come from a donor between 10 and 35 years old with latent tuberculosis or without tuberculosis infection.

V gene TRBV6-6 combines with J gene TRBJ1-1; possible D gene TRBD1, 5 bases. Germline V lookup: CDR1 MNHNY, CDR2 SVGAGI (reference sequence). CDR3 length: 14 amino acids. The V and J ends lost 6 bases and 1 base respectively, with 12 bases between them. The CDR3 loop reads CASSLGGANTEAFF. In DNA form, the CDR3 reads TGTGCCAGCAGCCTCGGAGGGGCGAACACTGAAGCTTTCTTT.

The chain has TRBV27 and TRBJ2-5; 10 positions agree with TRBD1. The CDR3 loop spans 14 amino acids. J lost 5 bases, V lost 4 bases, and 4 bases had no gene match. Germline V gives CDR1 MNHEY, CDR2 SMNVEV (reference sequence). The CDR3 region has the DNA TGTGCCAGCAGTTATGGGACAGGGGAGGAGACCCAGTACTTC. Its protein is CASSYGTGEETQYF.

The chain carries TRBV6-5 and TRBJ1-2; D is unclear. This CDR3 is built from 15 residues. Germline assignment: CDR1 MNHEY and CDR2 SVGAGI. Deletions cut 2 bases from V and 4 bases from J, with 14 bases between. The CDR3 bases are TGTGCCAGCAGTTACAGCCGGGAGGTTAGCTATGGCTACACCTTC. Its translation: CASSYSREVSYGYTF.

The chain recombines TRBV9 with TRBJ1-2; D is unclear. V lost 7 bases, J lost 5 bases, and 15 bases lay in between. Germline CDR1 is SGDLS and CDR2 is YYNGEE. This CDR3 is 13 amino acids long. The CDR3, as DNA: TGTGCCAGCGGGAGGAGCGGGTCTTATGGCTACACCTTC. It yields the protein CASGRSGSYGYTF.

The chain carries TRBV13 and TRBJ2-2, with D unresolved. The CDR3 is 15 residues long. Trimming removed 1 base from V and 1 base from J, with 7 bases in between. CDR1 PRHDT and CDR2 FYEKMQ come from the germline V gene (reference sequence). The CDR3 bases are TGTGCCAGCAGCTTAGCCCAGTTGAACACCGGGGAGCTGTTTTTT. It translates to CASSLAQLNTGELFF.

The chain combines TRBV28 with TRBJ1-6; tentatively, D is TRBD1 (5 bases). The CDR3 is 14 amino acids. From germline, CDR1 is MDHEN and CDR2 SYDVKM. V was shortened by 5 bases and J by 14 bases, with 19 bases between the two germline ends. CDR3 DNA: TGTGCCAGCAGTATGTGGGTGGAGGGACCCACCCTCCACTTT. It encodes CASSMWVEGPTLHF.

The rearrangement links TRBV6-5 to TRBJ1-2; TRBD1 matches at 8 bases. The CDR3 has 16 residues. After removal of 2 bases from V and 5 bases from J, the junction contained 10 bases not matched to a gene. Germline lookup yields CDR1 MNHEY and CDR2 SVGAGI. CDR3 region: CASSYRRGQGGYGYTF. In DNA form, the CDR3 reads TGTGCCAGCAGTTACCGCCGAGGACAGGGAGGATATGGCTACACCTTC.

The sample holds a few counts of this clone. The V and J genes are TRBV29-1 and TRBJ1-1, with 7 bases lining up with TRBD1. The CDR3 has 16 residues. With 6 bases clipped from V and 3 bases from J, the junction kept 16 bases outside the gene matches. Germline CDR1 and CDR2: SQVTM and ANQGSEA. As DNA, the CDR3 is TGCAGCGTCCTTCCAGGGGCCAGGGGGATAGACACTGAAGCTTTCTTT. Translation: CSVLPGARGIDTEAFF.

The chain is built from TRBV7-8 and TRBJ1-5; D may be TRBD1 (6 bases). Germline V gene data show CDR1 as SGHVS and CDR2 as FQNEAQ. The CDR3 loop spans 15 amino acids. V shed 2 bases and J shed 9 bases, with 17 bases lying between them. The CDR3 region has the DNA TGTGCCAGCAGCTTATACGAACAGGGCTTAGGGCCCCAGCATTTT. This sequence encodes CASSLYEQGLGPQHF. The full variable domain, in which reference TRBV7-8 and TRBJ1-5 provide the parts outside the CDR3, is GAGVSQSPRYKVAKRGQDVALRCDPISGHVSLFWYQQALGQGPEFLTYFQNEAQLDKSGLPSDRFFAERPEGSVSTLKIQRTQQEDSAVYLCASSLYEQGLGPQHFGDGTRLSIL.

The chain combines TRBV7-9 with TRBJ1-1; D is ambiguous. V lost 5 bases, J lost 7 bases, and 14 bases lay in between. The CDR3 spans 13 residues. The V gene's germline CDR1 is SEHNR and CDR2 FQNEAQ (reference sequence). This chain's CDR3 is CASSPRITSEAFF. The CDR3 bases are TGTGCCAGCAGCCCCCGGATTACTAGTGAAGCTTTCTTT.

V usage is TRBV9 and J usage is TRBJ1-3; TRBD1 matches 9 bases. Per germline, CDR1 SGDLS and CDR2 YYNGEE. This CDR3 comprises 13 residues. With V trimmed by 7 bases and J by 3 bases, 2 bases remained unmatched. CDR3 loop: CASGTGNGNTIYF. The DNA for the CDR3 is TGTGCCAGCGGGACAGGGAATGGAAACACCATATATTTT.

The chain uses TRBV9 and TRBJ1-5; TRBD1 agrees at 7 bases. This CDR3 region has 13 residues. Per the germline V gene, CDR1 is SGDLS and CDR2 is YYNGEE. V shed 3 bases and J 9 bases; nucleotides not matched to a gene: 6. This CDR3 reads CASSGGGGWPQHF. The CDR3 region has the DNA TGTGCCAGCAGCGGCGGAGGGGGCTGGCCCCAGCATTTT.

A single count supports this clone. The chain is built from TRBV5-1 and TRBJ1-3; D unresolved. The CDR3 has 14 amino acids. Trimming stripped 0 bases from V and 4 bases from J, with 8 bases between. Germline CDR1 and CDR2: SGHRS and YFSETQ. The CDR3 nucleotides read TGCGCCAGCAGCTTGGAGGCGGAAGGAAACACCATATATTTT. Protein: CASSLEAEGNTIYF.

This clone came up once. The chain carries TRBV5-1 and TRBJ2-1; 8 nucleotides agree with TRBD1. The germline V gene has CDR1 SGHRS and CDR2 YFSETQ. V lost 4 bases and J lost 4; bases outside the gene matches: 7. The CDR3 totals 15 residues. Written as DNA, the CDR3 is TGCGCCAGCAGCCCTAGGACAGGGATTTACAATGAGCAGTTCTTC. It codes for CASSPRTGIYNEQFF. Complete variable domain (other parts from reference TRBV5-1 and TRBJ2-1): KAGVTQTPRYLIKTRGQQVTLSCSPISGHRSVSWYQQTPGQGLQFLFEYFSETQRNKGNFPGRFSGRQFSNSRSEMNVSTLELGDSALYLCASSPRTGIYNEQFFGPGTRLTVL.

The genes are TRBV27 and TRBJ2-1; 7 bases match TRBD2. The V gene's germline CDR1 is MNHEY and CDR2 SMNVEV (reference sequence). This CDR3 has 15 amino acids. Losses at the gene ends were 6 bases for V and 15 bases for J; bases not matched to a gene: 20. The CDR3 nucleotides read TGTGCCAGCAGCACGCCCCTGGCGGGGGAGCGCGGCCGGTTCTTC. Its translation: CASSTPLAGERGRFF.

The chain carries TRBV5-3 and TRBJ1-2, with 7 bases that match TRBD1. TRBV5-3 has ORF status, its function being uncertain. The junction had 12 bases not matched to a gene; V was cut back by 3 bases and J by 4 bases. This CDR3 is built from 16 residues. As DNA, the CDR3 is TGTGCCAGAAGCTGTCACCCGGGACAGTATACCTATGGCTACACCTTC. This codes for CARSCHPGQYTYGYTF.

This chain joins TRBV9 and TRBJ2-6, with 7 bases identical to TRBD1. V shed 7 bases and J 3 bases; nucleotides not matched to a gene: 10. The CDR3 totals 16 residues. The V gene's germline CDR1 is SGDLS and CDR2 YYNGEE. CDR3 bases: TGTGCCAGCGGAGACAGGGCCAACTATGGGGCCAACGTCCTGACTTTC. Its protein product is CASGDRANYGANVLTF.

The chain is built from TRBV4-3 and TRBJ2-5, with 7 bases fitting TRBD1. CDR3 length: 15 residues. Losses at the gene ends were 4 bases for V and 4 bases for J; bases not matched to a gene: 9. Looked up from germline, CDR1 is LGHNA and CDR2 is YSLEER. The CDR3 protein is CASSRSLDRSETQYF. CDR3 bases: TGCGCCAGCAGCCGATCATTGGACAGGTCAGAGACCCAGTACTTC.